This T cell receptor beta chain was sequenced during a study of blood T cell dynamics during melanoma immunotherapy. There are 14 residues in the CDR3. Trimming cost V 8 bases and J 0 bases, with 11 bases left between them. CDR1 MNHNS and CDR2 SASEGT come from the germline V gene. Time point reported: pre-treatment baseline. One draw preceded checkpoint blockade; another followed its first cycle at week 3. Disease control meant complete response, partial response or stable disease at 12 weeks. No patient had earlier systemic cancer treatment, concurrent immunosuppressants, or another active cancer. Generated by immunoSEQ multiplex PCR, the TCRdb table keeps only in-frame clones and is missing some. This table holds 10,000 to 15,000 clones, about 88% found once. Whole-study results and caveats: The study could not tell melanoma-specific clones from general immune activation.

This clone was observed a handful of times. The antigen remains unidentified. Sequenced material: blood, taken from a patient treated with checkpoint blockade. The receptor comes from a human donor with melanoma. V gene TRBV6-1 combines with J gene TRBJ2-1; the D is unclear. The CDR3 sequence: CASLSLSSYNEQFF. The DNA of the CDR3 is TGTGCCAGCCTCTCATTGAGCTCCTACAATGAGCAGTTCTTC.